The clone carrying this T cell receptor beta chain was seen repeatedly, ten times or more. Its specificity is not known. The entry originates in a study of T-cell reconstitution after alpha-beta-depleted transplantation in children. This CDR3 contains 15 residues. CDR1 is MNHNS, CDR2 SASEGT, per germline. J gave up 0 bases and V 7 bases, and 5 bases lay outside the gene matches. Study results and limitations: Hyperexpanded clones declined; after one year, newly produced T cells mostly supplied diversity. It was surviving recipient T cells and thymic progenitors that gave some patients high TCRbeta diversity at day 60. Several hundred expanded graft clones reportedly were the source of alpha-beta T cells about two months after transplant.

This sample's TCRbeta library carried unique molecular identifier barcodes. MiXCR, run by TCRdb on the PCR reads, gives a single entry per CDR3 protein. The table lists 550,000 to 800,000 distinct CDR3 sequences, around 13% of them singletons. This sample comprised PBMCs, obtained before TCRalphabeta/CD19-depleted stem cell transplant. This receptor was obtained from a girl aged 2 to 9 with congenital amegakaryocytic thrombocytopenia, due to receive a stem cell transplant. The rearrangement joins TRBV6-1 to TRBJ2-2; 7 bases map to TRBD2. CDR3 amino acids: CASTSGGANTGELFF. The CDR3 coding sequence is TGTGCCAGCACTAGCGGAGGTGCGAACACCGGGGAGCTGTTTTTT.